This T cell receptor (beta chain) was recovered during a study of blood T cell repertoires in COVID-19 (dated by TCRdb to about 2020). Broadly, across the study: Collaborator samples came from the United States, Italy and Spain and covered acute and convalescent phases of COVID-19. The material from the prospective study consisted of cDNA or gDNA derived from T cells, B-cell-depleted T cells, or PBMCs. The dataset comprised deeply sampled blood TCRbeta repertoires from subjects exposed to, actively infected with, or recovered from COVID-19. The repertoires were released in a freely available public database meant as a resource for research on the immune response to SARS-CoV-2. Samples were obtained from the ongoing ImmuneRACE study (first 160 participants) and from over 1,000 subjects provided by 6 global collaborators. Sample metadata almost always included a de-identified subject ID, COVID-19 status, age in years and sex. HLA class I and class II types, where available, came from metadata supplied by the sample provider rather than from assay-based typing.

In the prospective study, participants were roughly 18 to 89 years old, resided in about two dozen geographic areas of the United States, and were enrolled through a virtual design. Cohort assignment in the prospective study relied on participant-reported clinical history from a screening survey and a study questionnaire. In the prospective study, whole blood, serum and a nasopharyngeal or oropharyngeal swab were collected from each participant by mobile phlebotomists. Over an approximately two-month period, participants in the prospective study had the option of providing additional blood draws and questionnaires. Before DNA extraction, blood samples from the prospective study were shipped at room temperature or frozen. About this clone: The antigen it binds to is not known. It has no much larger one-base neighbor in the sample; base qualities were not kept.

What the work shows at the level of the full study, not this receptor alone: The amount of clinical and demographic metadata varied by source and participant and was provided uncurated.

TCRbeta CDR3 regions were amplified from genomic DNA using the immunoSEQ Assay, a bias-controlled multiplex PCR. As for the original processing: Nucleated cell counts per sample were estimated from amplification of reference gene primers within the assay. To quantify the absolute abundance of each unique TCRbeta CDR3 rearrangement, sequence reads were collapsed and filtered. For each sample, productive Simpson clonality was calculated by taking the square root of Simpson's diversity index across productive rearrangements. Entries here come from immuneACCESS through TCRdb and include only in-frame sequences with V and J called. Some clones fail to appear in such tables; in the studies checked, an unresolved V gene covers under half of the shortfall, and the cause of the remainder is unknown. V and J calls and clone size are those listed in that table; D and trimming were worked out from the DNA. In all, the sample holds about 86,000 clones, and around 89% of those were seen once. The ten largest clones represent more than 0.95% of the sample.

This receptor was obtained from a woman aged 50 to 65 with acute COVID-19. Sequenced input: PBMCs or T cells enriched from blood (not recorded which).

The CDR3 reads CATSGRLAGGPVDTQYF. The DNA sequence is given as TGTGCCACCAGTGGAAGACTAGCGGGAGGGCCGGTAGATACGCAGTATTTT. Recombination joined TRBV24-1 with TRBJ2-3; 14 central bases correspond to TRBD2. From V the trimming removes 5 bases and from J it removes 5 bases, while the gene matches leave 8 bases of the junction unaccounted for. From the cysteine up to the phenylalanine, the CDR3 has a length of 17 residues. Only CDR3 DNA is held: 51 bases, read in frame from base 1. In the germline V gene, CDR1 corresponds to KGHDR and CDR2 to SFDVKD.